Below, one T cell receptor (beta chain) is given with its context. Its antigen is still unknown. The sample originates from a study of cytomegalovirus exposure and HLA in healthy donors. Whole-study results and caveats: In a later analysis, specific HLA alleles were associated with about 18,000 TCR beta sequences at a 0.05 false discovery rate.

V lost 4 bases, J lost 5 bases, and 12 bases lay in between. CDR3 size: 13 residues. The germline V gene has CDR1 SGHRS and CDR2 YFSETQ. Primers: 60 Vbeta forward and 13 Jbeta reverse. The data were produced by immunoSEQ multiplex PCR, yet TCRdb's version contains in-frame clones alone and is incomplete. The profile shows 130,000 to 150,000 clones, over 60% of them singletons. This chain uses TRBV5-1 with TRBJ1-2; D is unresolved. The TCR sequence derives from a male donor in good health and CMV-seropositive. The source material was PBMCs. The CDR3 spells CASSPTGEYGYTF. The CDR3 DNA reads TGCGCCAGCAGCCCGACCGGGGAGTATGGCTACACCTTC.